This T cell receptor beta chain was recovered during a study of lymphopenia after photon versus proton radiotherapy. Regarding the study as a whole: Oligoclonal CD8+ Temra expansion after nadir drove photon patients' diversity drop. Proton therapy kept repertoires fairly stable, unlike photons, which gained effector/memory cells. A bigger post-nadir fall in TCR diversity correlated inversely with survival time in deceased patients.

In regard to this clone: Its antigen is as yet unknown.

The data were produced by immunoSEQ multiplex PCR, yet TCRdb's version contains in-frame clones alone and is incomplete. The sample lists 35,000 to 50,000 clones; roughly nine tenths were seen once. This CDR3 is 18 amino acids long. The germline V gene encodes CDR1 MRHNA and CDR2 SNTAGT. V shed 6 bases, J shed 0 bases, and the junction held 5 bases outside the gene matches. This chain connects TRBV6-4 to TRBJ2-1; 16 positions match TRBD2. The sample here was peripheral blood, taken from a patient treated with photon-based radiotherapy. The receptor's source is a man aged 55 to 69 with cholangiocarcinoma. CDR3 sequence (DNA): TGTGCCAGCAGCCCGGGACTAGCGGGGGGGAGCTCCTACAATGAGCAGTTCTTC. Its protein is CASSPGLAGGSSYNEQFF.